This T cell receptor (beta chain) was retrieved from a study of blood T cell repertoires in COVID-19. Assay used: immunoSEQ multiplex PCR; TCRdb lists only in-frame clones, some missing. The table records fewer than 35,000 clones, around 90% of them present only once. Germline V lookup: CDR1 SGHTA, CDR2 FQGNSA. This CDR3 spans 12 amino acids. Trimming cost V 4 bases and J 5 bases, with 9 bases left between them. Input material: peripheral blood. The chain combines TRBV7-2 with TRBJ2-7; D remains unclear. The TCR sequence derives from a man in his 60s with active COVID-19. The CDR3 coding sequence is TGTGCCAGCAGCTCCTATCTGGACGAGCAGTACTTC. Translation: CASSSYLDEQYF.